Sequencing of this TCR beta chain was carried out in a study of T cell repertoires in cytomegalovirus infection. The study, taken as a whole, reports: Adding up the frequency of public TCR beta families identified people who carried CMV plus the relevant HLA. It was HLA-C-restricted CMV-specific TCR beta clonotypes that dominated the response ex vivo.

This clonotype was seen at least ten times. The antigen remains undetermined. From the reads, TCRdb called clonotypes with MiXCR, one entry per CDR3 protein. The top ten hold around a tenth of the sample, which has about 130,000 distinct CDR3 sequences, roughly 8.2% seen once. The germline V gene has CDR1 DFQATT and CDR2 SNEGSKA (reference sequence). The CDR3 covers 14 residues. V was clipped by 6 bases and J by 2 bases, with 14 bases between them. The receptor's source is a human donor in good health (CMV status not recorded). Some clones in this sample may be carry-over from other donors' samples. V usage is TRBV20-1 and J usage is TRBJ2-1; TRBD2 is a possible D gene (7 bases). Sequenced: PBMCs. Here the CDR3 reads CSAPRGPPYNEQFF. Here the CDR3 DNA reads TGCAGTGCACCGCGGGGGCCCCCCTACAATGAGCAGTTCTTC.